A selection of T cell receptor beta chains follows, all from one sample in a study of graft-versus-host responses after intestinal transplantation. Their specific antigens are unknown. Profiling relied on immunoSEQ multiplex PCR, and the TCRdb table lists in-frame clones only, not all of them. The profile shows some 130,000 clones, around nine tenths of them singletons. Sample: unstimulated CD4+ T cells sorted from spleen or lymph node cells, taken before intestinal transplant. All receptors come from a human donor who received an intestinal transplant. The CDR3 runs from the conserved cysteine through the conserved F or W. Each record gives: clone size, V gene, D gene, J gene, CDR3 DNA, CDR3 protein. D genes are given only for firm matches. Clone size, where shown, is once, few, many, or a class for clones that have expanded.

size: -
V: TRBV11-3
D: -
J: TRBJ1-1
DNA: TGTGCCAGCAGCACACGCTCGAACACTGAAGCTTTCTTT
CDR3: CASSTRSNTEAFF

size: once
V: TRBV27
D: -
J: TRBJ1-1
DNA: TGTGCCAGCAGTTTCGCGGCCGGAGGGACTGAAGCTTTCTTT
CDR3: CASSFAAGGTEAFF

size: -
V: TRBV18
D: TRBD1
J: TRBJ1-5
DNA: TGTGCCAGCTCACCACTGGCAGGGACAGATCAGCCCCAGCATTTT
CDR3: CASSPLAGTDQPQHF

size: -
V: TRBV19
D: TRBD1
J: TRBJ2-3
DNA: TGTGCCAGTAGTAGACAGGGGCCCGTCCGAGATACGCAGTATTTT
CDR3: CASSRQGPVRDTQYF

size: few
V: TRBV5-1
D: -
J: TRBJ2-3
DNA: TGCGCCAGCAGCTTGGGTGGCCCCACAGATACGCAGTATTTT
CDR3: CASSLGGPTDTQYF

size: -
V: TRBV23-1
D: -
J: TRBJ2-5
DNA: TGCGCCAGCAGTCAATCGAAGAGGGTACAAGAGACCCAGTACTTC
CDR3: CASSQSKRVQETQYF

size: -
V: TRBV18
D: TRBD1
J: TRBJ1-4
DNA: TGTGCCAGCTCACTATACGACAGGGTAGAAGGTGAAAAACTGTTTTTT
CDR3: CASSLYDRVEGEKLFF

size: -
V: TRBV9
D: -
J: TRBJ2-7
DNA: TGTGCCAGCAGCTCTTCGGCGGGGGCAGGCTACGAGCAGTACTTC
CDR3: CASSSSAGAGYEQYF

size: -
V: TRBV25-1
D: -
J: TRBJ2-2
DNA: TGTGCCAGCAGTGAGTTAGTAGGGGAGCTGTTTTTT
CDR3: CASSELVGELFF

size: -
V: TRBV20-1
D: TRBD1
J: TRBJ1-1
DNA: TGCAGTGCTGGAGGGACAGCAGCTTTCTTT
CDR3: CSAGGTAAFF

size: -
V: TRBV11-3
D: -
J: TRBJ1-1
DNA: TGTGCCAGCAGCAAGGGACACACGAACACTGAAGCTTTCTTT
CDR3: CASSKGHTNTEAFF

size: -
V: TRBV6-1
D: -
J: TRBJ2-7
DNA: TGTGCCAGCAAAGACAACACCTACGAGCAGTACTTC
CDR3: CASKDNTYEQYF

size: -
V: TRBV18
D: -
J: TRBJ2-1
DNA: TGTGCCAGCTCACCAAGTGGCAGGACTCCCTACAATGAGCAGTTCTTC
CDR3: CASSPSGRTPYNEQFF